The count of the clone carrying this TCR beta chain is one. Its target is unknown. This sample is drawn from a study of response to subunit inactivated influenza vaccine. Study findings and constraints: Authors suggested each seasonal flu vaccination may recruit only limited numbers of new T cells.

Germline V gene sequence: CDR1 SEHNR, CDR2 FQNEAQ (reference sequence). There are 15 residues in the CDR3. V dropped 3 bases and J dropped 0 bases, with 9 bases sitting between them. TCRdb reanalysed the RT-PCR reads using MiXCR and keeps one entry per CDR3 protein. Of around 520,000 distinct CDR3 sequences listed, about 12% were seen once; the top ten hold approximately 10%. The sample here was PBMCs from blood, taken on the day of vaccination. The chain joins TRBV7-9 to TRBJ2-4; perhaps TRBD1 as D (5 bases). The sequence was obtained from a man between 45 and 60 years old who received an inactivated influenza vaccine. The CDR3 spells CASSLGQGAKNIQYF. The CDR3 DNA is TGTGCCAGCAGCTTGGGGCAGGGAGCCAAAAACATTCAGTACTTC.